This is a list of T cell receptor beta chains from one sample in a study of human T cells and chemical hapten exposure. TCRdb re-derived calls from the RACE reads in MiXCR, one entry per CDR3 protein. Of under 85,000 distinct CDR3 sequences listed, under 13% are singletons. Material: whole blood, obtained in connection with sensitization to the hapten diphenylcyclopropenone (DPC). These receptor sequences come from a woman in her forties or fifties with alopecia areata. Some clones in this sample may be carry-over from other donors' samples. Both conserved end residues are part of each CDR3. Some rows have no size entry. The others give once, few or many, or a class for an expanded clone.

TRBV3-1	TRBJ2-1	many	CASSEVLGEQFF
TRBV6-1	TRBJ1-2	many	CAITRQGGYGYTF
TRBV18	TRBJ1-1	many	CASSPLPGRATEAFF
TRBV12-3/TRBV12-4	TRBJ2-4	few	CASSLLRRDIQYF
TRBV13	TRBJ2-6	-	CASSFYPWTSGFNSGANVLTF
TRBV28	TRBJ1-5	-	CASSAMRTGNQPQHF
TRBV6-5	TRBJ1-1	-	CASSSWGRSGTEAFF
TRBV6-4	TRBJ2-1	few	CASSVAGGRNEQFF
TRBV7-3	TRBJ2-2	few	CASSLYQGAGELFF
TRBV12-3/TRBV12-4	TRBJ2-1	-	CASSLAGTLNEQFF
TRBV6-6	TRBJ1-5	few	CANSYGAGARNQPQHF
TRBV3-1	TRBJ1-5	many	CASSQDTYRVYQPQHF
TRBV12-3/TRBV12-4	TRBJ2-3	-	CASSLGTGGATDTQYF
TRBV2	TRBJ2-2	many	CASRTGAGGELFF
TRBV3-1	TRBJ2-5	many	CASSQVGGAETQYF
TRBV6-6	TRBJ2-7	-	CASSPPRGRTYEQYF
TRBV28	TRBJ1-1	many	CASTGPGVSEAFF
TRBV6-5	TRBJ2-7	few	CAAGRSDSYEQYF
TRBV6-1	TRBJ2-3	-	CASSNLRDTQYF
TRBV9	TRBJ2-5	-	CASSVDRGGRETQYF
TRBV19	TRBJ2-3	-	CASSLGARPDTQYF
TRBV6-2/TRBV6-3	TRBJ2-3	many	CASRTDGSVNTQYF
TRBV19	TRBJ2-7	few	CASSDQPYEQYF
TRBV29-1	TRBJ2-3	many	CSVTSGVTDTQYF
TRBV6-4	TRBJ1-1	many	CASSELGQGLAQVFF
TRBV7-9	TRBJ1-2	few	CASSLALRDRGTYGYTF
TRBV3-1	TRBJ2-2	many	CASRLKGAGELFF
TRBV7-6	TRBJ2-7	-	CASSFTPNYEQYF
TRBV3-1	TRBJ1-2	few	CASSPTGAINYGYTF
TRBV29-1	TRBJ2-1	many	CSAGHTDNEQFF
TRBV20-1	TRBJ1-5	many	CSASLAGSNQPQHF
TRBV5-6	TRBJ2-5	many	CASSLMVRGTQYF
TRBV11-1	TRBJ2-4	few	CASSLQGSSDIQYF
TRBV10-3	TRBJ2-7	-	CAISVGQDTYEQYF
TRBV27	TRBJ2-1	-	CASSLLGGEQFF
TRBV6-2/TRBV6-3	TRBJ2-1	few	CATRLAGGKLNEQFF
TRBV6-4	TRBJ1-1	many	CASRADRTNTEAFF
TRBV27	TRBJ2-6	many	CAAAPGTGISSGANVLTF
TRBV6-5	TRBJ1-1	-	CASSLGGGNTEAFF
TRBV6-2/TRBV6-3	TRBJ1-1	-	CASSYLTGAFF
TRBV5-1	TRBJ2-2	many	CASSPAGRATGELFF
TRBV27	TRBJ2-7	many	CASSLAGRGYSYEQYF
TRBV2	TRBJ2-2	many	CASSALGVDTGELFF
TRBV19	TRBJ1-1	many	CASRLNTEAFF
TRBV2	TRBJ2-1	many	CASTAWAQYNEQFF
TRBV27	TRBJ2-2	few	CARRDRSGYTGELFF
TRBV9	TRBJ2-5	many	CASSSWARGMDETQYF
TRBV7-9	TRBJ2-1	many	CASSLRDRGQEHNEQFF